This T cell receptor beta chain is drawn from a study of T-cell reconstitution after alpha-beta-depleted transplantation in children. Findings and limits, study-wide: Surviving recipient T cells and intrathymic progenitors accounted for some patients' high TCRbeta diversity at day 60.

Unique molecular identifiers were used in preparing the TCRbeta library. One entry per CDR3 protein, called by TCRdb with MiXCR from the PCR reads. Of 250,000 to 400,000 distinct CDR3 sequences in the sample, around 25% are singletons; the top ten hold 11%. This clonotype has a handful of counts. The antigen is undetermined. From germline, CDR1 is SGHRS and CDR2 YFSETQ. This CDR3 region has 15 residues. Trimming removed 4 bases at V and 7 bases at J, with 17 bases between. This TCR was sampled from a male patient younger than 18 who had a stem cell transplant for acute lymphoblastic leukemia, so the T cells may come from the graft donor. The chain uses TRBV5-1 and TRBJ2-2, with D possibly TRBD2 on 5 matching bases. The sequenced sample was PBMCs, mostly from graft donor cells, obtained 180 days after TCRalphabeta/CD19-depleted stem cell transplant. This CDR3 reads CASSHALDGVGELFF. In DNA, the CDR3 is TGCGCCAGCAGCCACGCCCTGGACGGGGTCGGGGAGCTGTTTTTT.